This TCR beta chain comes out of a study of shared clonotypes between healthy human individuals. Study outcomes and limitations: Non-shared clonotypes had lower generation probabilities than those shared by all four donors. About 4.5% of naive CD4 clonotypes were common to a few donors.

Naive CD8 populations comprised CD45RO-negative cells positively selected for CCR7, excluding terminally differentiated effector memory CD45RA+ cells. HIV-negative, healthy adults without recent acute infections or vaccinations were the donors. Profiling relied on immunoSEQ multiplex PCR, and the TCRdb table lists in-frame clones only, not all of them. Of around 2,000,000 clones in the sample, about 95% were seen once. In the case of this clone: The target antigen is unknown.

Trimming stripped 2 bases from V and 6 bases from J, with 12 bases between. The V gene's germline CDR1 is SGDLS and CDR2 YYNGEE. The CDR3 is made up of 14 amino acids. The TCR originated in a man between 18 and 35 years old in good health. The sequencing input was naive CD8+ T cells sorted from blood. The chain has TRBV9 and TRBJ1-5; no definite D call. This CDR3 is CASSVMGVGQPQHF. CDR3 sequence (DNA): TGTGCCAGCAGCGTGATGGGTGTCGGTCAGCCCCAGCATTTT. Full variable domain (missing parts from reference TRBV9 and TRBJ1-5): DSGVTQTPKHLITATGQRVTLRCSPRSGDLSVYWYQQSLDQGLQFLIQYYNGEERAKGNILERFSAQQFPDLHSELNLSSLELGDSALYFCASSVMGVGQPQHFGDGTRLSIL.